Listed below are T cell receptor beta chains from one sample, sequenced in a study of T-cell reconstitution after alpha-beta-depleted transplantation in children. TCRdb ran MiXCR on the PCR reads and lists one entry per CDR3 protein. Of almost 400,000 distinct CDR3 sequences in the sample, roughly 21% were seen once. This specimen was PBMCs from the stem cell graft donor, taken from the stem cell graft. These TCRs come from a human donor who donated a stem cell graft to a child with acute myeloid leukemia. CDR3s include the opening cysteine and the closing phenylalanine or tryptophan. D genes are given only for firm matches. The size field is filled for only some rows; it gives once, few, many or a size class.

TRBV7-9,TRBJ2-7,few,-,CASSFRVDSYEQYF,TGTGCCAGCAGCTTCCGGGTAGACTCCTACGAGCAGTACTTC
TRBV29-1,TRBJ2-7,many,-,CSVRTHVSYEQYF,TGCAGCGTTCGGACCCATGTGAGCTACGAGCAGTACTTC
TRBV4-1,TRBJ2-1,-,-,CASSQVMGGEQFF,TGCGCCAGCAGCCAAGTAATGGGGGGTGAGCAGTTCTTC
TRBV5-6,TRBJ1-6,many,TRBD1,CASSLDTGTANSPLHF,TGTGCCAGCAGCTTGGATACTGGGACAGCTAATTCACCCCTCCACTTT
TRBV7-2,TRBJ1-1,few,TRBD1,CASSLGDRAFF,TGTGCCAGCAGCTTAGGGGACAGAGCTTTCTTT
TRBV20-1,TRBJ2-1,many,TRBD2,CSARALAGFSYNEQFF,TGCAGTGCTAGAGCGCTAGCGGGCTTCTCCTACAATGAGCAGTTCTTC
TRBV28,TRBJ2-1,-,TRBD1,CASSYTGGQGYNEQFF,TGTGCCAGCAGCTATACAGGGGGTCAAGGCTACAATGAGCAGTTCTTC
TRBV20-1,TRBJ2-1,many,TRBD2,CSASKTSGTSEQFF,TGCAGTGCTTCAAAGACTAGCGGGACGTCCGAGCAGTTCTTC
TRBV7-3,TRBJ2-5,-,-,CASSLFGSPVETQYF,TGTGCCAGCAGCTTATTCGGTAGTCCAGTGGAGACCCAGTACTTC
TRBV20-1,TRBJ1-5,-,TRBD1,CSATRDRDYQPQHF,TGCAGTGCCACCCGGGACAGGGACTATCAGCCCCAGCATTTT
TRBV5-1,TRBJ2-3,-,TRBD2,CASSLGVAGASSDTQYF,TGCGCCAGCAGCTTGGGGGTAGCGGGAGCTTCATCAGATACGCAGTATTTT
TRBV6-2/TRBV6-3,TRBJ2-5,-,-,CASSYVAAEETQYF,TGTGCCAGCAGTTACGTCGCGGCGGAAGAGACCCAGTACTTC
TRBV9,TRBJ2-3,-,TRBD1,CASSRQGALGTDTQYF,TGTGCCAGCAGCAGACAGGGGGCGTTAGGCACAGATACGCAGTATTTT
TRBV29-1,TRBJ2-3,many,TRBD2,CSVWTSGNTDTQYF,TGCAGCGTGTGGACTAGCGGGAACACAGATACGCAGTATTTT
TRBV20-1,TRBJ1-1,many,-,CSARDWGAGNTEAFF,TGCAGTGCTAGAGATTGGGGAGCAGGGAACACTGAAGCTTTCTTT
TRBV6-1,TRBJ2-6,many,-,CASQGSPGANVLTF,TGTGCCAGTCAGGGCTCACCTGGGGCCAACGTCCTGACTTTC
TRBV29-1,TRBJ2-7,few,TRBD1,CSAGQGVHEQYF,TGCAGCGCCGGACAGGGCGTCCACGAGCAGTACTTC
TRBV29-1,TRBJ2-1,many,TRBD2,CSVEDRRESMNEQFF,TGCAGCGTTGAAGATAGGCGGGAGAGTATGAATGAGCAGTTCTTC
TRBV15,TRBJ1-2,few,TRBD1,CATSRVGTGPGYTF,TGTGCCACCAGCAGAGTGGGGACAGGGCCTGGCTACACCTTC
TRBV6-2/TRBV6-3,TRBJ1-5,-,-,CASSSWGQPQHF,TGTGCCAGCAGTTCCTGGGGTCAGCCCCAGCATTTT
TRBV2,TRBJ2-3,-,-,CASSGYSVSTDTQYF,TGTGCCAGCAGTGGGTACAGTGTTAGCACAGATACGCAGTATTTT
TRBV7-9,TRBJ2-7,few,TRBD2,CASSSGTSGSPAYEQYF,TGTGCCAGCAGCTCCGGGACTAGCGGGAGTCCGGCCTACGAGCAGTACTTC
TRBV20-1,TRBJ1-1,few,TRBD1,CSAKGGPGQGIGNTEAFF,TGCAGTGCCAAAGGGGGACCGGGACAGGGTATTGGGAACACTGAAGCTTTCTTT
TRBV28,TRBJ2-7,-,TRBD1,CASSTGGSSGELYF,TGTGCCAGCAGTACAGGGGGCTCTTCGGGTGAGCTGTACTTC
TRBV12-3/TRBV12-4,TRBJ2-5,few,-,CASRPRQEQETQYF,TGTGCCAGCAGACCCAGACAGGAACAAGAGACCCAGTACTTC
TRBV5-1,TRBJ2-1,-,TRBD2,CASSWTSGSNEQFF,TGCGCCAGCAGCTGGACTAGCGGCAGCAATGAGCAGTTCTTC
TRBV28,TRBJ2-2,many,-,CASNEGRSHTGELFF,TGTGCCAGCAACGAGGGAAGGAGTCACACCGGGGAGCTGTTTTTT
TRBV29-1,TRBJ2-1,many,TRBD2,CSAGLGGEFEQFF,TGCAGCGCCGGACTAGGTGGGGAATTTGAGCAGTTCTTC